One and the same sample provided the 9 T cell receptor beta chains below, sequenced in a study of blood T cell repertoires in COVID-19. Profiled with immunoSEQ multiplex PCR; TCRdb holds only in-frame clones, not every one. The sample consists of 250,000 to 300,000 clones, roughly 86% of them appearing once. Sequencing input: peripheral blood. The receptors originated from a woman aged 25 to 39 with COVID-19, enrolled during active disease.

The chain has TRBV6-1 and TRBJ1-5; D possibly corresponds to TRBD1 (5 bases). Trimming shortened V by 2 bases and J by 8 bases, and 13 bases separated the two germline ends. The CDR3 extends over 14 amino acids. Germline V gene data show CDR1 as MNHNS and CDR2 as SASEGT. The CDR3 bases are TGTGCCAGCAGTGAAATCGGGACTGAGGAGCCCCAGCATTTT. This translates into CASSEIGTEEPQHF.

For the CDR3, the DNA is TGTGCCAGCAGCTTGGAGCTACAGGGTAGAGGCTACACCTTC. As protein: CASSLELQGRGYTF. The chain is built from TRBV5-4 and TRBJ1-2, with D perhaps TRBD1 (6 bases). CDR1 SGHNT and CDR2 YYREEE come from the germline V gene (reference sequence). CDR3 length: 14 residues. V lost 0 bases and J 8 bases, leaving 14 bases between the germline ends.

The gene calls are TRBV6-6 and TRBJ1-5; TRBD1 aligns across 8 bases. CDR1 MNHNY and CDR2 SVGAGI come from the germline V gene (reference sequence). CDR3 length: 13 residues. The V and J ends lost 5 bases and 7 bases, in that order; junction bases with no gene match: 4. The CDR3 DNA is TGTGCCAGCAGTCGACAGGGGAACCAGCCCCAGCATTTT. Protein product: CASSRQGNQPQHF.

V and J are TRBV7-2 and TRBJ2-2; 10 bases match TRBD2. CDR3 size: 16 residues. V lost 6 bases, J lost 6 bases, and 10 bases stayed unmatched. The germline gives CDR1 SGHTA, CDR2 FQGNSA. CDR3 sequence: CASRKTGTSAAGELFF. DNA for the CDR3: TGTGCCAGCAGAAAGACCGGGACTAGCGCCGCCGGGGAGCTGTTTTTT.

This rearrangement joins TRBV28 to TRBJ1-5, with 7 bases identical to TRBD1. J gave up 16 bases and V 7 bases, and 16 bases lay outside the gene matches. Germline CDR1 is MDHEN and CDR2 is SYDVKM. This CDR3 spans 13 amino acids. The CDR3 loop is CASKKRLRGPIHF. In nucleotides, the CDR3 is TGTGCCAGCAAGAAACGATTAAGGGGGCCCATACATTTT. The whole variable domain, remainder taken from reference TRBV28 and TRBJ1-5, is DVKVTQSSRYLVKRTGEKVFLECVQDMDHENMFWYRQDPGLGLRLIYFSYDVKMKEKGDIPEGYSVSREKKERFSLILESASTNQTSMYLCASKKRLRGPIHFGDGTRLSIL.

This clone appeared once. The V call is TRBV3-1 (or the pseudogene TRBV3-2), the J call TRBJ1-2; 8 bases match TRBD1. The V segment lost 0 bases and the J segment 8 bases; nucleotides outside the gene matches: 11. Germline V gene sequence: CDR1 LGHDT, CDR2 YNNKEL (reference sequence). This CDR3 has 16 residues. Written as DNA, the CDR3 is TGTGCCAGCAGCCAAGATATCCCTGACAGGGGATACGGCTACACCTTC. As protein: CASSQDIPDRGYGYTF.

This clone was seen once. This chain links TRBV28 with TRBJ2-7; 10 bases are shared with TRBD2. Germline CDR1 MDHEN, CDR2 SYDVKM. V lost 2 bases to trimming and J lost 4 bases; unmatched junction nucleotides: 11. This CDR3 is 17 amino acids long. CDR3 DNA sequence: TGTGCCAGCAGTTTAGCTAGCGGGAGTTCTTTCGGTTACGAGCAGTACTTC. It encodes CASSLASGSSFGYEQYF.

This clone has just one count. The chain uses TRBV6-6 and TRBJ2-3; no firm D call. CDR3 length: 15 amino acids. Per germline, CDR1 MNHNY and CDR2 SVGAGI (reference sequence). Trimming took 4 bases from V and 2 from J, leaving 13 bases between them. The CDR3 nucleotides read TGTGCCAGCAGTTCCCCGGGTACTTACACAGATACGCAGTATTTT. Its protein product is CASSSPGTYTDTQYF.

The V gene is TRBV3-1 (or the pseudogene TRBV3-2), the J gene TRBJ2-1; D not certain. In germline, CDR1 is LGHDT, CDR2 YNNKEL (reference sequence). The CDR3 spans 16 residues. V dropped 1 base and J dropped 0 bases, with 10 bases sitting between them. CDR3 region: CASSQVLRSSYNEQFF. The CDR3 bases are TGTGCCAGCAGCCAAGTCTTGCGGAGCTCCTACAATGAGCAGTTCTTC.